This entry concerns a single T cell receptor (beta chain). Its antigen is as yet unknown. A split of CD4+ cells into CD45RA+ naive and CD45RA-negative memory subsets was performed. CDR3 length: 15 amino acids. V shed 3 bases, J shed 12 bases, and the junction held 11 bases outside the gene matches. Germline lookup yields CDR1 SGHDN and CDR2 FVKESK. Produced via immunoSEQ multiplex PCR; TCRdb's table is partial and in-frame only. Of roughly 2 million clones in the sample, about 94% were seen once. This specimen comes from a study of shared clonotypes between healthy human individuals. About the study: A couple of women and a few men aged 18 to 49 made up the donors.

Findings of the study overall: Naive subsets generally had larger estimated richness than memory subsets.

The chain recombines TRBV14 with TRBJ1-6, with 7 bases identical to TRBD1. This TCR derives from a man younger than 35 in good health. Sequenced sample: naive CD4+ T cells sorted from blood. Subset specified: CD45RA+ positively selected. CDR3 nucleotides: TGTGCCAGCAGCCAGGGCGGGACAGCCGTTAAACCCCTCCACTTT. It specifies CASSQGGTAVKPLHF.